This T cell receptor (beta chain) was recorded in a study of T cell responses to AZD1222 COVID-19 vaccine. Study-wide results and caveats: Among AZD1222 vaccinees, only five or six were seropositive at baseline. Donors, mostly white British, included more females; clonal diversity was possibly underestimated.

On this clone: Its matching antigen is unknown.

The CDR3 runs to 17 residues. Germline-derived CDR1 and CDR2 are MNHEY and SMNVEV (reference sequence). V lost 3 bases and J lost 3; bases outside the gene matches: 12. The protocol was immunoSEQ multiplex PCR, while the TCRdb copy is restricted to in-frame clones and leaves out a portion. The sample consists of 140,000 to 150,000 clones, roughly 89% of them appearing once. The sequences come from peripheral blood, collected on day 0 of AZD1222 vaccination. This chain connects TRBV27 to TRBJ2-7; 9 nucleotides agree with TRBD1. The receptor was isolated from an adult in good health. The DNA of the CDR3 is TGTGCCAGCAGTTTGTTCGGACAGGGGCCGAGACACTACGAGCAGTACTTC. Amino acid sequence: CASSLFGQGPRHYEQYF.